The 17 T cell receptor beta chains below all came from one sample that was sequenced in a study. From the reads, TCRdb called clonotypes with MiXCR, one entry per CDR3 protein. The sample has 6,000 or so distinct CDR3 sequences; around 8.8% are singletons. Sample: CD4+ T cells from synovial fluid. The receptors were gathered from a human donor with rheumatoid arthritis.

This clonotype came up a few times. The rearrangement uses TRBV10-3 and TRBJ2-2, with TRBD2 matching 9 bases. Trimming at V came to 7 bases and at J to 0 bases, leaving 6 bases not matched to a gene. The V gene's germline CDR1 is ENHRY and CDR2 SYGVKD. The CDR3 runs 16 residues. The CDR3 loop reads CAITGSSGTNTGELFF. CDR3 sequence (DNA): TGTGCCATCACCGGCTCTAGCGGGACGAACACCGGGGAGCTGTTTTTT.

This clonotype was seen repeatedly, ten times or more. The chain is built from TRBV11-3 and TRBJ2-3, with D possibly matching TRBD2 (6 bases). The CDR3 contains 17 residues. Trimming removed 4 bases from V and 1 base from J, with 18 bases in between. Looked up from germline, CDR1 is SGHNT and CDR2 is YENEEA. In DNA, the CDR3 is TGTGCCAGCAGCTCGGGAGCCACCACCCACGGCACAGATACGCAGTATTTT. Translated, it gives CASSSGATTHGTDTQYF.

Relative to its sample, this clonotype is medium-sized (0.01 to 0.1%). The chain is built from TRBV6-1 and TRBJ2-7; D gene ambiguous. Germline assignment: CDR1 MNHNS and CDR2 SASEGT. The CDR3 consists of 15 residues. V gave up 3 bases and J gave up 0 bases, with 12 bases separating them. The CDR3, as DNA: TGTGCCAGCAGTGAGGTCGGGCGGAGCTCCTACGAGCAGTACTTC. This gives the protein CASSEVGRSSYEQYF.

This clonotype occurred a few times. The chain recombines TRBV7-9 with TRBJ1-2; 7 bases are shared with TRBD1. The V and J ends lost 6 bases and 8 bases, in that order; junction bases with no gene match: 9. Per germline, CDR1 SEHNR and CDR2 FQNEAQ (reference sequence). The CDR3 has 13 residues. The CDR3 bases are TGTGCCAGCAGGCCAACAGGGGCTCGGGGCTACACCTTC. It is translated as CASRPTGARGYTF.

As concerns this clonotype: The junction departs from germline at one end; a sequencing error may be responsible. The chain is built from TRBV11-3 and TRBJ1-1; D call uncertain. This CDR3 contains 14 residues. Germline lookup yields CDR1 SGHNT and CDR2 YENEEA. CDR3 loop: CVSSLPWPNTEAFF. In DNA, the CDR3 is TGTGTCAGCAGCTTACCGTGGCCGAACACTGAAGCTTTCTTT.

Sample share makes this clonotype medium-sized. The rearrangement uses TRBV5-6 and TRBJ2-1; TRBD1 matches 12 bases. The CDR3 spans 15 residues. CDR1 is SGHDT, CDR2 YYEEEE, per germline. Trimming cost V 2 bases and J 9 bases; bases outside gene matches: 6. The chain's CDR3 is CASSFKGQGAFEQFF. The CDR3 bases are TGTGCCAGCAGCTTCAAGGGACAGGGGGCATTTGAGCAGTTCTTC. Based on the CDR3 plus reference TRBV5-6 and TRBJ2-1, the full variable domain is DAGVTQSPTHLIKTRGQQVTLRCSPKSGHDTVSWYQQALGQGPQFIFQYYEEEERQRGNFPDRFSGHQFPNYSSELNVNALLLGDSALYLCASSFKGQGAFEQFFGPGTRLTVL.

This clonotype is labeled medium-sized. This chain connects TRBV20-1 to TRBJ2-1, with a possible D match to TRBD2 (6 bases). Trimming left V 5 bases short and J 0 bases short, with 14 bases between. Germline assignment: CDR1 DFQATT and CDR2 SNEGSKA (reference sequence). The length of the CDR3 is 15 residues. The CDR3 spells CSAPAGGASYNEQFF. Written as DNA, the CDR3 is TGCAGTGCTCCAGCGGGCGGTGCCTCCTACAATGAGCAGTTCTTC.

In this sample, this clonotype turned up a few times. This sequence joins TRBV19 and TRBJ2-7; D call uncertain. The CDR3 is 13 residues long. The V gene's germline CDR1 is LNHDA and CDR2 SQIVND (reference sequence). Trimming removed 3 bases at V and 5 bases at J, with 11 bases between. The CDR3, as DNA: TGTGCCAGTAGTATCGTACAGCAGCACGAGCAGTACTTC. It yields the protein CASSIVQQHEQYF.

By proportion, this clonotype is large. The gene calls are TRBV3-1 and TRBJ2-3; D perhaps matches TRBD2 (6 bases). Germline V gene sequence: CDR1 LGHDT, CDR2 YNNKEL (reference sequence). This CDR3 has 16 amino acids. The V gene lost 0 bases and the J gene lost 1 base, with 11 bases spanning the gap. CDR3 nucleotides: TGTGCCAGCAGCCAAGACATGGCTAGCGGCACAGATACGCAGTATTTT. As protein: CASSQDMASGTDTQYF.

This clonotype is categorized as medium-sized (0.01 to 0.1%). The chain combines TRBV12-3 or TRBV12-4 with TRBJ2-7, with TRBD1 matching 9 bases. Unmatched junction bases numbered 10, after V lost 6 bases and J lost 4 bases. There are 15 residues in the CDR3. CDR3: CASSRVGQGAYEQYF. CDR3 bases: TGTGCCAGCAGCCGAGTGGGACAGGGTGCTTACGAGCAGTACTTC.

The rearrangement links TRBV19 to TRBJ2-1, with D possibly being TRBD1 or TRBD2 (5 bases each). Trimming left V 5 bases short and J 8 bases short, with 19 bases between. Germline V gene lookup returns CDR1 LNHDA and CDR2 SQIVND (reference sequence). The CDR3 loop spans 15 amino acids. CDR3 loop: CASSPSAGARDEQFF. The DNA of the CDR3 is TGTGCCAGTAGTCCCTCTGCCGGGGCTAGGGATGAGCAGTTCTTC.

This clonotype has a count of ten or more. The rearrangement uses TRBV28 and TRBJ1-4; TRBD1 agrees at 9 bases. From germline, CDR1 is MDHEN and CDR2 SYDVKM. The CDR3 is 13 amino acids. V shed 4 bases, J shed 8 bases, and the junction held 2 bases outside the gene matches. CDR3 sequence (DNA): TGTGCCAGCAGTTCTGGGACAGGGGAAAAACTGTTTTTT. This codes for CASSSGTGEKLFF.

The CDR3: CSARTGAVDEQYF. The CDR3 nucleotides read TGCAGCGCCCGGACAGGGGCAGTTGACGAGCAGTACTTC. The chain is built from TRBV29-1 and TRBJ2-7, with TRBD1 matching over 9 bases. This CDR3 has 13 amino acids. Germline CDR1 SQVTM, CDR2 ANQGSEA. Trimming cost V 7 bases and J 5 bases; bases outside gene matches: 9.

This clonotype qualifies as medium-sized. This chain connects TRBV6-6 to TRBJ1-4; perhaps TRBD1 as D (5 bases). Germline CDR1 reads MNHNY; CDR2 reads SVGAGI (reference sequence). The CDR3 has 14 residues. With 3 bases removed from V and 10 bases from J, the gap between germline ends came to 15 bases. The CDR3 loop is CASSYLGVDGKLFF. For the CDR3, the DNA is TGTGCCAGCAGTTATTTGGGGGTGGATGGAAAACTGTTTTTT.

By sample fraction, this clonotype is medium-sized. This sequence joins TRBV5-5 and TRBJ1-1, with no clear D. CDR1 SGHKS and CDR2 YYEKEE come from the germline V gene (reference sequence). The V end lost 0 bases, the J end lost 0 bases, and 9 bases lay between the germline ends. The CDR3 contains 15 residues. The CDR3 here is CASSLAPGVNTEAFF. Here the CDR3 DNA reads TGTGCCAGCAGCTTGGCCCCAGGAGTGAACACTGAAGCTTTCTTT. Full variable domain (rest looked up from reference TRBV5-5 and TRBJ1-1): DAGVTQSPTHLIKTRGQQVTLRCSPISGHKSVSWYQQVLGQGPQFIFQYYEKEERGRGNFPDRFSARQFPNYSSELNVNALLLGDSALYLCASSLAPGVNTEAFFGQGTRLTVV.

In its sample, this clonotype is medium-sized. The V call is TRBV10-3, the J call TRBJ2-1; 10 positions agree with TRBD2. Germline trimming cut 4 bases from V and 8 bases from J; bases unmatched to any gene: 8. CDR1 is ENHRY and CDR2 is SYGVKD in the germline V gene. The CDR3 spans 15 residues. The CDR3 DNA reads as TGTGCCATCAGTGGAACTAGCGGGGAGGGCGATGAGCAGTTCTTC. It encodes CAISGTSGEGDEQFF.

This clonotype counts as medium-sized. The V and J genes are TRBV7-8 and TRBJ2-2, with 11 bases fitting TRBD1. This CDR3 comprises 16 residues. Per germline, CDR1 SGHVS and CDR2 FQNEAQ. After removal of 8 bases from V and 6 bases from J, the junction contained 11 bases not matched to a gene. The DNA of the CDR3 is TGTGCCAGCTCTCAAGGGGACAGGGGGATCCCCGGGGAGCTGTTTTTT. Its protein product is CASSQGDRGIPGELFF. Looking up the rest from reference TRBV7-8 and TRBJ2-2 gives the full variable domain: GAGVSQSPRYKVAKRGQDVALRCDPISGHVSLFWYQQALGQGPEFLTYFQNEAQLDKSGLPSDRFFAERPEGSVSTLKIQRTQQEDSAVYLCASSQGDRGIPGELFFGEGSRLTVL.